One T cell receptor (beta chain) is described in this entry. The antigen remains undetermined. This record belongs to a study of shared clonotypes between healthy human individuals. Study-level points and caveats: Researchers sampled only blood; tissue repertoires likely differ. The study generally estimated greater richness for naive than memory subsets.

Replicate PCRs from sorted subsets contained roughly 200 ng DNA, which is roughly 30,000 T cell genomes. Produced via immunoSEQ multiplex PCR; TCRdb's table is partial and in-frame only. The top ten hold 0.9% to 1.3% of the sample, which has some 2,000,000 clones, about 94% seen once. CD45RO-negative CD8 cells positively selected for CCR7 made up the naive population, which excluded terminally differentiated effector memory CD45RA+ cells. The TCR originated in a man younger than 35 in good health. The sequenced material came from naive CD8+ T cells sorted from blood.

The CDR3, as DNA: TGTGCCAGCAGCCGTTCGGGGATCTACGAGCAGTACTTC. Translation: CASSRSGIYEQYF. The chain uses TRBV13 and TRBJ2-7, with D tentatively TRBD2 (5 bases). This CDR3 region has 13 residues. Germline values: CDR1 PRHDT, CDR2 FYEKMQ (reference sequence). V dropped 5 bases and J dropped 3 bases, with 11 bases sitting between them.